A single sample gave rise to the 31 T cell receptor beta chains below, sequenced in a study of blood T cell repertoires in COVID-19. Profiling relied on immunoSEQ multiplex PCR, and the TCRdb table lists in-frame clones only, not all of them. The table shows some 170,000 clones, with about 83% occurring only once. The sample consisted of peripheral blood. Receptors originate from a man aged 60 to 69 with acute or convalescent COVID-19.

This clone was recorded only once. The chain carries TRBV4-2 and TRBJ2-1; no clear D gene. The CDR3 runs to 14 residues. The germline CDR1 and CDR2 sequences are LGHNA and YNFKEQ. The V end was cut by 0 bases, the J end by 8 bases, with 11 bases between. The CDR3 sequence: CASSQDVPHDEQFF. The CDR3 region has the DNA TGTGCCAGCAGCCAAGATGTACCACATGATGAGCAGTTCTTC.

The chain has TRBV5-4 and TRBJ2-1; maybe TRBD1 (5 bases). The CDR3 sequence is 14 residues long. Germline-derived CDR1 and CDR2 are SGHNT and YYREEE (reference sequence). The V and J ends lost 9 bases and 2 bases respectively, with 15 bases between them. The CDR3 DNA follows: TGTGCCATCAACACAGGTCCCGCCTACAATGAGCAGTTCTTC. Translation: CAINTGPAYNEQFF.

In its sample, this clone was seen once. The J gene is TRBJ2-7, the V gene TRBV2; 10 nucleotides align to TRBD2. Germline-derived CDR1 and CDR2 are SNHLY and FYNNEI. After removal of 7 bases from V and 4 bases from J, the junction contained 16 bases not matched to a gene. CDR3 length equals 17 residues. The CDR3 sequence is CASTQSSGGAFGYEQYF. The DNA of the CDR3 is TGTGCCAGCACCCAGTCAAGCGGGGGGGCATTTGGGTACGAGCAGTACTTC.

V is TRBV7-9 and J is TRBJ2-7; 10 bases fit TRBD1. The CDR3 totals 15 residues. CDR1 and CDR2 from the germline V gene are SEHNR and FQNEAQ (reference sequence). V shed 0 bases and J 4 bases; nucleotides not matched to a gene: 3. CDR3 bases: TGTGCCAGCAGCTTAGCCGGGACAGGGGTTTACGAGCAGTACTTC. Translation gives CASSLAGTGVYEQYF.

The chain links TRBV24-1 to TRBJ1-3, with 7 bases matching TRBD1. V lost 3 bases to trimming and J lost 0 bases; unmatched junction nucleotides: 13. This CDR3 has 19 amino acids. The germline V gene encodes CDR1 KGHDR and CDR2 SFDVKD. CDR3 amino acids: CATSDEARQGLDSGNTIYF. CDR3 nucleotide sequence: TGTGCCACCAGTGATGAAGCCCGACAGGGTCTCGACTCTGGAAACACCATATATTTT.

The chain carries TRBV7-9 and TRBJ2-1, with 7 bases aligning to TRBD2. J was trimmed by 14 bases and V by 1 base; bases with no gene match: 5. CDR1 and CDR2 from the germline V gene are SEHNR and FQNEAQ (reference sequence). The CDR3 length is 12 residues. The CDR3 loop reads CASSLGGAGEFF. The DNA for the CDR3 is TGTGCCAGCAGCTTAGGTGGCGCGGGGGAGTTCTTC.

The V call is TRBV5-1, the J call TRBJ2-1, with TRBD2 matching over 11 bases. The CDR3 consists of 15 residues. The germline CDR1 and CDR2 sequences are SGHRS and YFSETQ. J gave up 9 bases and V 2 bases, and 7 bases lay outside the gene matches. CDR3 loop: CASSLLAGGQGEQFF. DNA for the CDR3: TGCGCCAGCAGCTTATTAGCGGGGGGGCAGGGTGAGCAGTTCTTC.

The genes are TRBV24-1 and TRBJ2-1, with 9 bases that match TRBD1. Trimming at V came to 0 bases and at J to 7 bases, leaving 6 bases not matched to a gene. Per the germline V gene, CDR1 is KGHDR and CDR2 is SFDVKD. CDR3 length: 16 residues. The CDR3 sequence: CATSDLQGTGRNEQFF. The CDR3 DNA follows: TGTGCCACCAGTGATTTGCAGGGGACAGGGAGGAATGAGCAGTTCTTC.

V and J are TRBV6-5 and TRBJ2-1; TRBD1 is a possible D gene (6 bases). The CDR3 is 15 amino acids. V was cut by 2 bases and J by 2 bases, with 10 bases left in between. Per the germline V gene, CDR1 is MNHEY and CDR2 is SVGAGI. The chain's CDR3 is CASSYLGGAYNEQFF. CDR3 bases: TGTGCCAGCAGTTACCTAGGGGGTGCCTACAATGAGCAGTTCTTC.

The chain combines TRBV30 with TRBJ1-5, with 10 positions matching TRBD1. J was trimmed by 8 bases and V by 4 bases; bases with no gene match: 5. The CDR3 is 13 residues long. Germline CDR1 is GTSNPN and CDR2 is SVGIG (reference sequence). The CDR3, as DNA: TGTGCCTGGAAGGACAGGGGGAGCAAGCCCCAGCATTTT. The encoded protein is CAWKDRGSKPQHF.

The chain is built from TRBV6-5 and TRBJ1-6; tentative D call: TRBD1 (6 bases). Germline loops: CDR1 MNHEY, CDR2 SVGAGI. There are 15 residues in the CDR3. V was cut by 6 bases and J by 8 bases, with 17 bases left in between. Here the CDR3 reads CASRGAGGPHSPLHF. The CDR3 nucleotides read TGTGCCAGCAGAGGGGCGGGGGGCCCCCATTCACCCCTCCACTTT.

The genes are TRBV4-1 and TRBJ1-6; 10 bases are shared with TRBD1. The CDR3 is 16 amino acids. J was trimmed by 7 bases and V by 4 bases; bases with no gene match: 7. Germline CDR1 reads MGHRA; CDR2 reads YSYEKL. In DNA, the CDR3 is TGCGCCAGCAGCCTCGGGGACAGGGGTAGCAATTCACCCCTCCACTTT. Translating it yields CASSLGDRGSNSPLHF.

This chain uses TRBV29-1 with TRBJ2-1; TRBD2 aligns across 7 bases. From germline, CDR1 is SQVTM and CDR2 ANQGSEA. The CDR3 spans 16 residues. V lost 0 bases, J lost 0 bases, and 5 bases stayed unmatched. The CDR3 reads CSVEDGGESSYNEQFF. In DNA form, the CDR3 reads TGCAGCGTTGAAGATGGGGGGGAGAGCTCCTACAATGAGCAGTTCTTC.

The rearrangement joins TRBV2 to TRBJ2-7; 7 nucleotides agree with TRBD1. Germline V gives CDR1 SNHLY, CDR2 FYNNEI. Losses at the gene ends were 4 bases for V and 0 bases for J; bases not matched to a gene: 9. The length of the CDR3 is 16 residues. CDR3 DNA: TGTGCCAGCAGTGTGACAGGGCAGGGGAACTCCTACGAGCAGTACTTC. Residues: CASSVTGQGNSYEQYF.

J is TRBJ2-3 and V is TRBV23-1; 8 bases line up with TRBD1. TRBV23-1 is an ORF, with its function uncertain. V trimming: 2 bases; J trimming: 1 base; junction bases outside the gene matches: 2. This CDR3 region has 15 residues. CDR3 sequence (DNA): TGCGCCAGCAGTCAACCGGGACAGGGCACAGATACGCAGTATTTT. As protein: CASSQPGQGTDTQYF.

The chain recombines TRBV9 with TRBJ2-7; D perhaps matches TRBD1 (6 bases). Trimming cost V 3 bases and J 2 bases, with 12 bases left between them. The CDR3 contains 14 residues. Germline assignment: CDR1 SGDLS and CDR2 YYNGEE. In nucleotides, the CDR3 is TGTGCCAGCAGCGAGACAGGCGCTACCTACGAGCAGTACTTC. Its translation is CASSETGATYEQYF.

The chain employs TRBV12-3 or TRBV12-4 and TRBJ2-5; 7 nucleotides align to TRBD1. This CDR3 contains 13 residues. V lost 6 bases and J lost 3; bases outside the gene matches: 4. The CDR3: CASRPGTEETQYF. CDR3 DNA: TGTGCCAGCAGACCCGGGACAGAAGAGACCCAGTACTTC.

This sequence joins TRBV7-3 and TRBJ1-1; perhaps TRBD1 as D (5 bases). The CDR3 is 13 amino acids. Germline-derived CDR1 and CDR2 are SGHTA and FQGTGA. The germline V and J ends were trimmed by 5 bases and 5 bases, with 12 bases remaining between them. The CDR3 DNA sequence: TGTGCCAGCAGCAATACGGGGGGTACTGAAGCTTTCTTT. Protein product: CASSNTGGTEAFF.

The chain links TRBV5-1 to TRBJ1-1, with 9 bases lining up with TRBD1. J gave up 2 bases and V 1 base, and 6 bases lay outside the gene matches. The CDR3 is made up of 16 amino acids. CDR1 and CDR2 from the germline V gene are SGHRS and YFSETQ. The CDR3 is CASSLHRGRENTEAFF. The CDR3 bases are TGCGCCAGCAGCTTGCACAGGGGGCGCGAAAACACTGAAGCTTTCTTT.

The chain employs TRBV2 and TRBJ2-7; 7 nucleotides align to TRBD1. The germline CDR1 and CDR2 sequences are SNHLY and FYNNEI. V was clipped by 4 bases and J by 4 bases; unmatched bases: 10. The CDR3 is made up of 15 amino acids. CDR3 bases: TGTGCCAGCAGTGGTGAGGGGGCCCTTAGGTACGAGCAGTACTTC. Translating it yields CASSGEGALRYEQYF.

This clone was detected once. V is TRBV2 and J is TRBJ2-7; D may be TRBD1 (6 bases). This CDR3 has 15 residues. Germline assignment: CDR1 SNHLY and CDR2 FYNNEI. V was cut by 0 bases and J by 6 bases, with 15 bases left in between. As DNA, the CDR3 is TGTGCCAGCAGTGAAGCGCAGGCAGGGGTTGGCGAGCAGTACTTC. Translated, it gives CASSEAQAGVGEQYF.

The chain joins TRBV19 to TRBJ2-2; 10 bases agree with TRBD1. The germline V gene encodes CDR1 LNHDA and CDR2 SQIVND (reference sequence). With V trimmed by 5 bases and J by 6 bases, 9 bases remained unmatched. This CDR3 is built from 16 residues. The CDR3 sequence: CASSSPGTGDPGELFF. As DNA, the CDR3 is TGTGCCAGTAGTTCCCCCGGGACAGGGGACCCCGGGGAGCTGTTTTTT.

The V call is TRBV3-1 (or the pseudogene TRBV3-2), the J call TRBJ1-5; a weak D match, TRBD1 (6 bases). The CDR3 sequence is 14 residues long. Germline loops: CDR1 LGHDT, CDR2 YNNKEL (reference sequence). V was shortened by 1 base and J by 4 bases, with 8 bases between the two germline ends. Written as DNA, the CDR3 is TGTGCCAGCAGCCAAGCTGGACAGAATCAGCCCCAGCATTTT. This sequence encodes CASSQAGQNQPQHF.

The V and J genes are TRBV6-5 and TRBJ2-7, with D possibly matching TRBD2 (6 bases). V gave up 2 bases and J gave up 7 bases, with 15 bases separating them. CDR1 is MNHEY and CDR2 is SVGAGI in the germline V gene. The CDR3 has 14 amino acids. CDR3 sequence: CASSYVGGSREQYF. The DNA for the CDR3 is TGTGCCAGCAGTTACGTCGGGGGATCTAGGGAGCAGTACTTC.

The chain employs TRBV18 and TRBJ2-7; no firm D call. This CDR3 is built from 14 residues. CDR1 is KGHSH and CDR2 is LQKENI in the germline V gene. V was pared by 3 bases and J by 1 base, with 10 bases between. The CDR3 DNA reads TGTGCCAGCTCACCCTCAGTTACGTCCTACGAGCAGTACTTC. This encodes CASSPSVTSYEQYF.

The chain recombines TRBV7-9 with TRBJ2-7; maybe TRBD2 (5 bases). V was trimmed by 2 bases and J by 6 bases, leaving 8 bases between them. The germline CDR1 and CDR2 sequences are SEHNR and FQNEAQ (reference sequence). The CDR3 length is 12 residues. The CDR3 DNA sequence: TGTGCCAGCAGCTTATTAGCGAGCGAGCAGTACTTC. This encodes CASSLLASEQYF.

The genes are TRBV5-1 and TRBJ1-1; D is uncertain. Trimming took 4 bases from V and 1 from J, leaving 11 bases between them. Germline V gives CDR1 SGHRS, CDR2 YFSETQ. The CDR3 is 14 residues long. The CDR3 DNA reads TGCGCCAGCAGCGGCCAGGCATCGAACACTGAAGCTTTCTTT. It codes for CASSGQASNTEAFF.

The rearrangement joins TRBV6-2 or TRBV6-3 to TRBJ2-5, with D perhaps matching TRBD1 (8 bases). Trimming cost V 6 bases and J 5 bases, with 13 bases left between them. Per germline, CDR1 MNHEY and CDR2 SVGEGT. This CDR3 has 13 residues. Written as DNA, the CDR3 is TGTGCCAGCAGCAACAGGGGGGGGGAGACCCAGTACTTC. Residues: CASSNRGGETQYF.

This clone was recorded once. The chain carries TRBV7-8 and TRBJ2-5, with D perhaps matching TRBD2 (6 bases). The germline CDR1 and CDR2 sequences are SGHVS and FQNEAQ. The CDR3 length is 15 residues. Trimming took off 5 bases at V and 0 bases at J, with 13 bases between the two ends. The CDR3 protein is CASSPYWGDQETQYF. CDR3 DNA sequence: TGTGCCAGCAGCCCCTACTGGGGGGACCAAGAGACCCAGTACTTC. Looking up the rest from reference TRBV7-8 and TRBJ2-5 gives the full variable domain: GAGVSQSPRYKVAKRGQDVALRCDPISGHVSLFWYQQALGQGPEFLTYFQNEAQLDKSGLPSDRFFAERPEGSVSTLKIQRTQQEDSAVYLCASSPYWGDQETQYFGPGTRLLVL.

This sequence joins TRBV5-4 and TRBJ2-7, with 8 nucleotides matching TRBD1. The CDR3 runs to 15 residues. The germline V gene encodes CDR1 SGHNT and CDR2 YYREEE (reference sequence). V lost 4 bases and J lost 5; bases outside the gene matches: 11. The CDR3 nucleotides are TGTGCCAGCAGCCCACGAGGACAGGGCTTCCACGAGCAGTACTTC. Amino acid sequence: CASSPRGQGFHEQYF.

The V gene is TRBV6-5, the J gene TRBJ1-2; D remains unclear. From germline, CDR1 is MNHEY and CDR2 SVGAGI. Trimming removed 5 bases at V and 8 bases at J, with 12 bases between. The CDR3 totals 12 residues. The CDR3: CASSRGSGGYTF. CDR3 in DNA: TGTGCCAGCAGTAGAGGGAGTGGCGGCTACACCTTC.